The present T cell receptor (beta chain) was sequenced within a study of vaccination effects on CD4 cells after COVID-19. Across the whole study: The cohort was immunized with two doses of either the BNT162b2 or mRNA-1273 vaccine. Study-level results: Long after vaccination, the clones induced by infection and by vaccine shrank markedly in size.

As regards this clone: Its antigen remains unknown.

Antigen-specific CD4+ T cells were expanded (with viral peptide pools) by the ViraFEST assay ahead of sequencing. Having been cultured for 9 to 11 days, the cells underwent CD4+ T cell isolation. Vaccinees lacked prior SARS-CoV-2 infection and tested negative for nucleocapsid antibodies. Under 2.5 million PBMC were seeded per well and grown in the presence of 9 to 10 IU/ml IL-2 and 10 ug/ml peptides. The CDR3 consists of 14 residues. Per the germline V gene, CDR1 is SGHRS and CDR2 is YFSETQ. Trimming removed 0 bases from V and 6 bases from J, with 12 bases in between. The protocol was immunoSEQ multiplex PCR, while the TCRdb copy is restricted to in-frame clones and leaves out a portion. The sample contains fewer than 55,000 clones, roughly 79% of which appear only once.

This receptor was obtained from a human donor who received a COVID-19 vaccine. The rearrangement links TRBV5-1 to TRBJ1-2; perhaps TRBD1 as D (5 bases). The source material was CD4+ T cells from PBMCs cultured with HCoV-OC43 spike peptides, sampled before COVID-19 vaccination. Subset given: HCoV-OC43 spike overlapping peptide pool stimulation. The CDR3 sequence is CASSLGGVGDGYTF. The CDR3 nucleotides read TGCGCCAGCAGCTTGGGGGGGGTAGGCGATGGCTACACCTTC.